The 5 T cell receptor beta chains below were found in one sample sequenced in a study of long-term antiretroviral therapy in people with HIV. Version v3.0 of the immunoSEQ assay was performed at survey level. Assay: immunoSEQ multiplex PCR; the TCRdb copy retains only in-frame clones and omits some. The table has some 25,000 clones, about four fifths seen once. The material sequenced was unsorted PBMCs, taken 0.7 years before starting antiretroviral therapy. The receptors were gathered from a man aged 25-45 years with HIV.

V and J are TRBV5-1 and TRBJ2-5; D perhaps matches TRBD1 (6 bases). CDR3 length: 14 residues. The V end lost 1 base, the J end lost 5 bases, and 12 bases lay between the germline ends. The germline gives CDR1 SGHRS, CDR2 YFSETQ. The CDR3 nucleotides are TGCGCCAGCAGCTTGAGGGGGATAGCGGAGACCCAGTACTTC. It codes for CASSLRGIAETQYF.

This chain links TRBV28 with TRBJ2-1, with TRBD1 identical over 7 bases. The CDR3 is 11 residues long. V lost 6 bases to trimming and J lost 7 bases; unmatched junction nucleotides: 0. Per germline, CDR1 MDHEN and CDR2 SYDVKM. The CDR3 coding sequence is TGTGCCAGCAGACAGGGGAATGAGCAGTTCTTC. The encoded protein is CASRQGNEQFF.

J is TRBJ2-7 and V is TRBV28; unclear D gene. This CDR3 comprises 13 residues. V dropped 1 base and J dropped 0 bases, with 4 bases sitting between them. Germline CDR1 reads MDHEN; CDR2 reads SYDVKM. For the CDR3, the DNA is TGTGCCAGCAGTTTATTGGACTCCTACGAGCAGTACTTC. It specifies CASSLLDSYEQYF.

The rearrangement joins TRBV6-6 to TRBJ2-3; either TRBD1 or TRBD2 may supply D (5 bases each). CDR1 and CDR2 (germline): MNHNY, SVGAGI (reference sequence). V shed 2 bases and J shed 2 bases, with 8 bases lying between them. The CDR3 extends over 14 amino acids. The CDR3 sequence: CASSYPGTTDTQYF. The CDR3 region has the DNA TGTGCCAGCAGTTACCCAGGGACCACAGATACGCAGTATTTT.

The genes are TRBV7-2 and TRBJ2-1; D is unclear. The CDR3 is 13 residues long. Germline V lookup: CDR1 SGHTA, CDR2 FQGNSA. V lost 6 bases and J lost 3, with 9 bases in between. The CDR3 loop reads CASRNYNYNEQFF. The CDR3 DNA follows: TGTGCCAGCAGAAACTACAACTACAATGAGCAGTTCTTC.